The entry below gives a single T cell receptor beta chain sequence along with its context. Its cognate antigen is unknown. The data were taken from a study of T cell responses to AZD1222 COVID-19 vaccine. Background on the study: The analysis combined second doses at about 4 or about 12 weeks.

General study findings and limits: Rises in breadth and depth of Spike-specific TCRs came after two AZD1222 doses. The peak T cell response came first, and repertoires were sampled only after it. White British donors predominated, females outnumbered males, and clonal diversity was possibly underestimated.

The CDR3 spans 14 residues. V gave up 5 bases and J gave up 7 bases; unmatched junction bases: 6. Germline CDR1 is MDHEN and CDR2 is SYDVKM. Assay used: immunoSEQ multiplex PCR; TCRdb lists only in-frame clones, some missing. Among 34,000 or so clones listed, about 88% were seen once. The clonotype comes from an adult in good health. Sequencing used peripheral blood, obtained on day 0 of AZD1222 vaccination. J is TRBJ1-5 and V is TRBV28; 9 bases agree with TRBD1. The CDR3 spells CASSGGTGRQPQHF. In nucleotides, the CDR3 is TGTGCCAGCAGTGGCGGGACAGGGAGACAGCCCCAGCATTTT. Using reference TRBV28 and TRBJ1-5 for the parts outside the CDR3, the full variable domain is DVKVTQSSRYLVKRTGEKVFLECVQDMDHENMFWYRQDPGLGLRLIYFSYDVKMKEKGDIPEGYSVSREKKERFSLILESASTNQTSMYLCASSGGTGRQPQHFGDGTRLSIL.